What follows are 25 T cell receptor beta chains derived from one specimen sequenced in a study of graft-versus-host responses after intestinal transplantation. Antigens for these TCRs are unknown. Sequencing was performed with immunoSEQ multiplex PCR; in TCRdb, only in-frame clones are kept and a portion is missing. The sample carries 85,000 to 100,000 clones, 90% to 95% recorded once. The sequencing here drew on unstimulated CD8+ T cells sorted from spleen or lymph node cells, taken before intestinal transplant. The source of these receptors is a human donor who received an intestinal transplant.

The CDR3: CASSKTGGAETQYF. The CDR3 coding sequence is TGTGCCAGCAGCAAGACAGGGGGCGCGGAGACCCAGTACTTC. The V call is TRBV7-6, the J call TRBJ2-5; 10 nucleotides line up with TRBD1. Germline V gene data show CDR1 as SGHVS and CDR2 as FNYEAQ. The CDR3 loop spans 14 amino acids. V lost 5 bases and J lost 5; bases outside the gene matches: 5.

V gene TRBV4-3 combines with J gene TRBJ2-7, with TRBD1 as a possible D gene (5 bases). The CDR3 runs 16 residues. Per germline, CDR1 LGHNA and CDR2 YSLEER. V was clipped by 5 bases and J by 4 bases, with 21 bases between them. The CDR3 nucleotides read TGCGCCAGCAGCGAGCAAAGTGGACATCCCGTATACGAGCAGTACTTC. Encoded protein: CASSEQSGHPVYEQYF.

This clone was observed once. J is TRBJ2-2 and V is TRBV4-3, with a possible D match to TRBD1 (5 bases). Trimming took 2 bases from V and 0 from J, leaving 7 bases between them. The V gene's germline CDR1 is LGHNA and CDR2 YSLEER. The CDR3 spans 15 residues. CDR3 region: CASSQTTANTGELFF. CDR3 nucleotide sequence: TGCGCCAGCAGCCAAACGACAGCGAACACCGGGGAGCTGTTTTTT.

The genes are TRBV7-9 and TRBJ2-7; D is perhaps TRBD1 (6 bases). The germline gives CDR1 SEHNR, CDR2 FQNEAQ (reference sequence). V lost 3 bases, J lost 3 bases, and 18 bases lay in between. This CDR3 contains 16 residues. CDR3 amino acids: CASSFSQGTPFYEQYF. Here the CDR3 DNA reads TGTGCCAGCAGCTTCTCCCAGGGGACCCCCTTCTACGAGCAGTACTTC.

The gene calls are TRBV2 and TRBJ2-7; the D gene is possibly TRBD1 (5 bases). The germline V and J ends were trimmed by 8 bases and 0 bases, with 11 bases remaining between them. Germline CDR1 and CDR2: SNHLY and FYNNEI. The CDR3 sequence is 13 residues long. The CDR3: CASESDSSYEQYF. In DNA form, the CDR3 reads TGTGCCAGCGAGAGCGACAGCTCCTACGAGCAGTACTTC.

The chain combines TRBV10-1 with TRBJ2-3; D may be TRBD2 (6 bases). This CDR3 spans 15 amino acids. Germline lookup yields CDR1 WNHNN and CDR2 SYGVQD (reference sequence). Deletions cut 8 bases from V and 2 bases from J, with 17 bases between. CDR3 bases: TGCGCCAGCGGCCCCGGGACTGACAACACAGATACGCAGTATTTT. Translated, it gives CASGPGTDNTDTQYF.

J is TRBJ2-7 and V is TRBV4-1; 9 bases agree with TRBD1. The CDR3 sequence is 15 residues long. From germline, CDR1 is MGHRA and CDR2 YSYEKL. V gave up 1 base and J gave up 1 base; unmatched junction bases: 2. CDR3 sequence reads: CASSQGTGVSYEQYF. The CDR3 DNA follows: TGCGCCAGCAGCCAAGGGACAGGGGTTTCCTACGAGCAGTACTTC.

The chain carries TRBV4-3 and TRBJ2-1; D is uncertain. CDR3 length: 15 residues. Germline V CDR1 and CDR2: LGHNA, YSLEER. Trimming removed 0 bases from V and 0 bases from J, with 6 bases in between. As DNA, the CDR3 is TGCGCCAGCAGCCAAGACTCCAGCTCCTACAATGAGCAGTTCTTC. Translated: CASSQDSSSYNEQFF.

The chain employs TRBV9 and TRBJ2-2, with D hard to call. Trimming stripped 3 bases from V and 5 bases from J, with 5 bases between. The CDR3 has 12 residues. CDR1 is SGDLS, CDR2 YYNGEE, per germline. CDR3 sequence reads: CASSETTGELFF. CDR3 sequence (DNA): TGTGCCAGCAGCGAAACTACCGGGGAGCTGTTTTTT.

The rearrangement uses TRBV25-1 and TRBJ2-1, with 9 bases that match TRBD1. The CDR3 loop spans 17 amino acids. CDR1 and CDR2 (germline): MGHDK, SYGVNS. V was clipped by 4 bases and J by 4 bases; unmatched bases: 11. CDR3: CASSGTSGTGRYNEQFF. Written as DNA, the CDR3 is TGTGCCAGCAGTGGAACCAGCGGGACAGGGCGTTACAATGAGCAGTTCTTC.

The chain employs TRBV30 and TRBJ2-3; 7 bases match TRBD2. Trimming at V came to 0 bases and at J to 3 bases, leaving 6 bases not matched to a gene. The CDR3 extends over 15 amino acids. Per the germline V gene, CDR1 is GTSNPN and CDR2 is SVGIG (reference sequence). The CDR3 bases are TGTGCCTGGAGTGTCGGCGGGGGTGTTACAGATACGCAGTATTTT. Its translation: CAWSVGGGVTDTQYF.

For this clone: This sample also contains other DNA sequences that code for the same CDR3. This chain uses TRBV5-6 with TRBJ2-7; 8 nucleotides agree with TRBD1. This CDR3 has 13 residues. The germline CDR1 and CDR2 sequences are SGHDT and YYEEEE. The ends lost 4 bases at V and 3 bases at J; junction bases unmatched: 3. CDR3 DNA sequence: TGTGCCAGCAGCGCCGGGACAGGCTACGAGCAGTACTTC. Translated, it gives CASSAGTGYEQYF.

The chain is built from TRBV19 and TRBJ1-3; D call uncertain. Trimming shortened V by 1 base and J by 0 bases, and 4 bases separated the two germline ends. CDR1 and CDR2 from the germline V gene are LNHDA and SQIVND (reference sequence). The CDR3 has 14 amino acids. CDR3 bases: TGTGCCAGTAGTATAGGGAGCTCTGGAAACACCATATATTTT. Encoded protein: CASSIGSSGNTIYF.

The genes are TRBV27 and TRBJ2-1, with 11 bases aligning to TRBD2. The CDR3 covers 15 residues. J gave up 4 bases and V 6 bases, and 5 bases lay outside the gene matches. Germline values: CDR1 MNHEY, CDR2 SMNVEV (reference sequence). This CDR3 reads CASSPPSGGYNEQFF. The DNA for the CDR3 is TGTGCCAGCAGCCCGCCTAGCGGGGGGTACAATGAGCAGTTCTTC.

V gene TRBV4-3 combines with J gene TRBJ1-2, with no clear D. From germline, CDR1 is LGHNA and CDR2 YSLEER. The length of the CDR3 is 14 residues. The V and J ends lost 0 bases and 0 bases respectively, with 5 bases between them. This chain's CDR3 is CASSQDRTNYGYTF. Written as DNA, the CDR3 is TGCGCCAGCAGCCAAGACAGAACTAACTATGGCTACACCTTC.

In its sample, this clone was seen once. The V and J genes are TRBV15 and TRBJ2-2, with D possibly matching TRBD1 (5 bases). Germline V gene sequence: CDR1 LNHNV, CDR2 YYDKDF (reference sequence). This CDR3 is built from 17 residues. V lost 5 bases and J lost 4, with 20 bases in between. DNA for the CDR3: TGTGCCACCAGCCCTGATACGGGCAGGGCAAGCACCGGGGAGCTGTTTTTT. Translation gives CATSPDTGRASTGELFF.

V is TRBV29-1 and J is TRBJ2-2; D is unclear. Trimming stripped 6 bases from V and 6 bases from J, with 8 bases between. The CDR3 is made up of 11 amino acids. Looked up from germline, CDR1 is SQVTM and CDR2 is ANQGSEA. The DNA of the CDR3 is TGCAGCGTCCCAGATTCCGGGGAGCTGTTTTTT. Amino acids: CSVPDSGELFF.

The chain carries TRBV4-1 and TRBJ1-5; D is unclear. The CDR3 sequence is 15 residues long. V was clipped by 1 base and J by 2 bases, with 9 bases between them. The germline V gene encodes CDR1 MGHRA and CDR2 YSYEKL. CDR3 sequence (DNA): TGCGCCAGCAGCCAAGGCGACGGGGGCAATCAGCCCCAGCATTTT. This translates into CASSQGDGGNQPQHF.

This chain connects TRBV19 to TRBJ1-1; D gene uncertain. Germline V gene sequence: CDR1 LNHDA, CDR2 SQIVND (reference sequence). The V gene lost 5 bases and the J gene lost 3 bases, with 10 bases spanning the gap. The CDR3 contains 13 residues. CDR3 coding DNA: TGTGCCAGTAGTGTCGGGCGGGACACTGAAGCTTTCTTT. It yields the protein CASSVGRDTEAFF.

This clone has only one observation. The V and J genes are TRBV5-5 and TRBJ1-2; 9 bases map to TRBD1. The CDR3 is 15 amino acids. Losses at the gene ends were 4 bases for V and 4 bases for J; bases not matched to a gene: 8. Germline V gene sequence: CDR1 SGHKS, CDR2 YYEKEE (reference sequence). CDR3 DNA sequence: TGTGCCAGCAGCCAAACCGGGACAGGGCTCTATGGCTACACCTTC. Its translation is CASSQTGTGLYGYTF.

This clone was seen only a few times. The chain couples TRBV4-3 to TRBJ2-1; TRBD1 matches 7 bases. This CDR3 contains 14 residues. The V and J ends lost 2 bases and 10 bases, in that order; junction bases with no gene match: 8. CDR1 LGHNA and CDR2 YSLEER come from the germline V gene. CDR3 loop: CASSQRHRGDEQFF. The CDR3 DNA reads TGCGCCAGCAGCCAAAGGCACAGGGGAGACGAGCAGTTCTTC.

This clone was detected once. The CDR3 spells CASSLTGFQPQHF. The CDR3 DNA sequence: TGTGCCAGCAGTTTAACCGGGTTTCAGCCCCAGCATTTT. The chain is built from TRBV27 and TRBJ1-5; the D is unclear. The length of the CDR3 is 13 residues. Germline V lookup: CDR1 MNHEY, CDR2 SMNVEV (reference sequence). V lost 2 bases and J lost 6, with 8 bases in between.

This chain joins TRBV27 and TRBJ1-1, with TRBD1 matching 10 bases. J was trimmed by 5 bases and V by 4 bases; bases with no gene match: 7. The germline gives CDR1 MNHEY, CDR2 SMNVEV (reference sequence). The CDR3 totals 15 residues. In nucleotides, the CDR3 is TGTGCCAGCAGTTCGACGACAGGGGGCTCTACTGAAGCTTTCTTT. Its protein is CASSSTTGGSTEAFF.

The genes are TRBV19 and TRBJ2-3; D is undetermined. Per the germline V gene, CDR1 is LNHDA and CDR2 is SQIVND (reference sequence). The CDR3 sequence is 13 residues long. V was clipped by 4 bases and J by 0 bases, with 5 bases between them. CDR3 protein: CASSTLSTDTQYF. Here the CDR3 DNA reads TGTGCCAGTAGTACCCTTAGCACAGATACGCAGTATTTT.

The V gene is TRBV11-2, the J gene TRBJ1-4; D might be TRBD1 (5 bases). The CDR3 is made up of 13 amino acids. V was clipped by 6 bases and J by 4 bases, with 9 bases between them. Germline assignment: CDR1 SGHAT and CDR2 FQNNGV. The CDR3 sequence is CASRGRNNEKLFF. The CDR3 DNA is TGTGCCAGCAGGGGGCGGAATAATGAAAAACTGTTTTTT.